The rows below give T cell receptor beta chains drawn from one sample of a study of blood T cells in healthy people across ages. TCRdb reprocessed the 5' RACE reads with MiXCR, giving one entry per CDR3 protein. The data hold 1,500,000 or so distinct CDR3 sequences, with about 45% observed a single time. Material: blood. The receptors derive from a woman between 18 and 29 years old in good health. Each CDR3 is given with its conserved first and last residue. A D gene is named only where the DNA matches it firmly. Expanded clones get a size class; other rows say once, few or many, or leave the size out.

>.|TRBJ2-5|TRBV10-3|.
TGTGCCATCAGTGAGTTGGGTAACCAAGAGACCCAGTACTTC
CAISELGNQETQYF
>TRBD1|TRBJ2-7|TRBV28|.
TGTGCCAGCACCTACAGGGGGCGCGGGTACGAGCAGTACTTC
CASTYRGRGYEQYF
>.|TRBJ2-3|TRBV6-6|.
TGTGCCAGCAGCCTGAGGGGCAGCCCGGCCCCAGATACGCAGTATTTT
CASSLRGSPAPDTQYF
>TRBD1|TRBJ2-3|TRBV6-2/TRBV6-3|.
TGTGCCAGCAGTTCATGGGACAGCGGCGATACGCAGTATTTT
CASSSWDSGDTQYF
>.|TRBJ2-7|TRBV10-3|.
TGTGCCATCAGTGAGTCGGGGGGTCTCTACAATGAGCAGTACTTC
CAISESGGLYNEQYF
>.|TRBJ2-1|TRBV12-3/TRBV12-4|.
TGTGCCAGCAGATATAGCGGTAGGGCTGACAATGAGCGGTTCTTC
CASRYSGRADNERFF
>.|TRBJ1-3|TRBV12-3/TRBV12-4|.
TGTGCCAGCAACCTAAACACCATATATTTT
CASNLNTIYF
>TRBD1|TRBJ2-1|TRBV20-1|few
TGCAGTGCGAGGTTCAGGGGGCACTACAATGAGCAGTTCTTC
CSARFRGHYNEQFF
>.|TRBJ1-5|TRBV12-3/TRBV12-4|.
TGTGCCAGCAGTGACCCCTATGACCCCCAGCATTTT
CASSDPYDPQHF
>.|TRBJ2-7|TRBV3-1|few
TGTGCCAGCAGCCAGGTCTGGGGGGATTTAGGGGAGCAGTACTTC
CASSQVWGDLGEQYF
>.|TRBJ2-3|TRBV7-2|once
TGTGCCAGCAGCTCGGCGGGGACGTTGACAAAAACAGATACGCAGTATTTT
CASSSAGTLTKTDTQYF
>.|TRBJ2-1|TRBV27|few
TGTGCCAGCAGTGTATTGAGACAAAGAGAGCAGTTCTTC
CASSVLRQREQFF
>TRBD1|TRBJ1-2|TRBV12-3/TRBV12-4|.
TGTGCCAGCAGATCCGGGACAGGGGGCGACCCAAACTATGGCTACACCTTC
CASRSGTGGDPNYGYTF
>TRBD2|TRBJ2-5|TRBV7-9|.
TGTGCCAGCAGCCCACCTCTTGCTAGCGGGGGGGGCCAGTACCAAGAGACCCAGTACTTC
CASSPPLASGGGQYQETQYF
>TRBD2|TRBJ2-3|TRBV7-9|.
TGTGCCAGCAGCCACTTAGCGGGGGACTCCACAGATACGCAGTATTTT
CASSHLAGDSTDTQYF
>.|TRBJ2-4|TRBV7-2|.
TGTGCCAGCACCAATCAAAGACAGCTAGCCAAAAACATTCAGTACTTC
CASTNQRQLAKNIQYF
>.|TRBJ1-5|TRBV3-1|.
TGTGCCAGCAGCCAAGGCGGGCCCAGCAATCAGCCCCAGCATTTT
CASSQGGPSNQPQHF
>.|TRBJ2-1|TRBV5-1|few
TGCGCCAGCAGCTTACAGGGTTGGGATGAGCAGTTCTTC
CASSLQGWDEQFF
>TRBD2|TRBJ2-7|TRBV6-1|.
TGTGCCACCTTGGGCGGGAGGGCCCACGAGCAGTACTTC
CATLGGRAHEQYF
>.|TRBJ1-1|TRBV20-1|.
TGCAGTGCTAGAGGGACCAGGAACACTGAAGCTTTCTTT
CSARGTRNTEAFF
>.|TRBJ2-5|TRBV5-1|.
TGCGCCAGCGACAGCTACGGAGAGACCCAGTACTTC
CASDSYGETQYF
>TRBD1|TRBJ2-7|TRBV12-3/TRBV12-4|.
TGTGCCAGCAGTACGGAGACAGGGGCCCCCGGCTACGAGCAGTACTTC
CASSTETGAPGYEQYF
>.|TRBJ1-5|TRBV7-2|.
TGTGCCAGCAGCTTAGATTGGTCGGGACAGCCCCAGCATTTT
CASSLDWSGQPQHF
>TRBD1|TRBJ1-2|TRBV24-1|many
TGTGCCACCAGTGATTTCGACAGGGGTCTAGTAGGGGGCTACACCTTC
CATSDFDRGLVGGYTF
>.|TRBJ2-1|TRBV4-3|.
TGCGCCAGCAGCCAAGAAATCGAGGGGGATTACAATGAGCAGTTCTTC
CASSQEIEGDYNEQFF
>.|TRBJ2-5|TRBV6-1|.
TGTGCCAGCAGTAAGCTATTATCAACCCGGACAGCCGAGACCCAGTACTTC
CASSKLLSTRTAETQYF
>.|TRBJ2-1|TRBV11-2|few
TGTGCCAGCAGCTTAGATACACTAGTCAATGAGCAGTTCTTC
CASSLDTLVNEQFF
>.|TRBJ2-1|TRBV3-1|once
TGTGCCAGCAGCCAAGAAGGGGGGCCCCATGAGCAGTTCTTC
CASSQEGGPHEQFF
>TRBD1|TRBJ2-4|TRBV7-2|few
TGTGCCAGCAGCACACAGGGGGCCGAAAACATTCAGTACTTC
CASSTQGAENIQYF
>.|TRBJ2-3|TRBV7-2|.
TGTGCCAGCAGCACGTCAGATACGCAGTATTTT
CASSTSDTQYF
>TRBD1|TRBJ2-4|TRBV4-3|many
TGCGCCAGCAGCCAAGTGGCCGGGACAGTGACCAAAAACATTCAGTACTTC
CASSQVAGTVTKNIQYF
>.|TRBJ2-7|TRBV20-1|.
TGCAGTGCTAGACTAGTTAGCAATGAGCAGTACTTC
CSARLVSNEQYF
>.|TRBJ1-1|TRBV20-1|many
TGCAGTGCTGGGGTCCCTGAAGCTTTCTTT
CSAGVPEAFF
>TRBD1|TRBJ1-6|TRBV9|.
TGTGCCAGCAGCCCGGGGACAGGGAAGAATTCACCCCTCCACTTT
CASSPGTGKNSPLHF
>.|TRBJ1-5|TRBV29-1|.
TGCAGCGTTGCTGGGGACCCCAATCAGCCCCAGCATTTT
CSVAGDPNQPQHF
>.|TRBJ1-1|TRBV12-3/TRBV12-4|.
TGTGCCAGCAGTTCAGGGGTTCGGGGCACTGAAGCTTTCTTT
CASSSGVRGTEAFF
>.|TRBJ2-7|TRBV6-2/TRBV6-3|.
TGTGCCAGCAGTTCTCGGGGAGGGGGGCAGTACTTC
CASSSRGGGQYF
>.|TRBJ2-7|TRBV5-1|few
TGCGCCAGCAGCTTGGACAGCCGCGAGCAGTACTTC
CASSLDSREQYF
>TRBD1|TRBJ2-1|TRBV7-2|few
TGTGCCAGCAGCTTTCTGGGACAGGCCAGCTCCTACAATGAGCAGTTCTTC
CASSFLGQASSYNEQFF
>.|TRBJ2-5|TRBV20-1|.
TGCAGTGCTAGAGGACTGGGTCGGGCCCAGTACTTC
CSARGLGRAQYF
>.|TRBJ2-2|TRBV7-9|.
TGTGCCAGCAGAGGGACCGAGAACACCGGGGAGCTGTTTTTT
CASRGTENTGELFF
>.|TRBJ2-1|TRBV5-1|few
TGCGCCAGCTCAGGGACTTTATACAATGAGCAGTTCTTC
CASSGTLYNEQFF
>.|TRBJ1-4|TRBV6-1|.
TGTGCCAGCAGTGTAAACAGTTTGCCGAGGGAAAAACTGTTTTTT
CASSVNSLPREKLFF
>TRBD1|TRBJ2-1|TRBV9|.
TGTGCCAGCAGCGTGAGATTGGGGACAGACTACAATGAGCAGTTCTTC
CASSVRLGTDYNEQFF
>.|TRBJ2-7|TRBV29-1|.
TGCAGCGTCGCGGGCCGGGTAATCACTAACTACGAGCAGTACTTC
CSVAGRVITNYEQYF
>TRBD2|TRBJ2-5|TRBV28|.
TGTGCCAGCAGTTCATGGACTAGCGGGAGGAGAGAGCAGTACTTC
CASSSWTSGRREQYF
>.|TRBJ2-4|TRBV6-5|few
TGTGCCAGCACCACAGCGGGAGCCAAAAACATTCAGTACTTC
CASTTAGAKNIQYF
>.|TRBJ2-7|TRBV2|.
TGTGCCAACTCCCGGGACACCTTTTACGAGCAGTACTTC
CANSRDTFYEQYF
>.|TRBJ1-5|TRBV7-2|.
TGTGCCAGCAGTCTGAAATTCGGCAATCAGCCCCAGCATTTT
CASSLKFGNQPQHF
>TRBD2|TRBJ2-5|TRBV11-2|once
TGTGCCAGCAGCATCCCCATAGCGGGACCAAAGGAGCAGTACTTC
CASSIPIAGPKEQYF
>.|TRBJ2-3|TRBV5-1|.
TGCGCCAGCAGCTTGGGAGCGGGCGGCCACACAGATACGCAGTATTTT
CASSLGAGGHTDTQYF